These T cell receptor beta chains were read from a single sample in a study of blood T cell repertoires in COVID-19. Data came from immunoSEQ multiplex PCR; TCRdb stores just in-frame clones and leaves some out. Counted here are 60,000 to 65,000 clones, more than 80% occurring once; the ten biggest clones make up roughly 9.2%. The sample comprised peripheral blood. These receptors all stem from a woman aged 80 or older with active COVID-19. Each CDR3 is given with its conserved first and last residue. Each record gives: clone size, V gene, D gene, CDR3 length, J gene, CDR3 protein, CDR3 DNA. A D gene is named only where the DNA matches it firmly. A clone size is listed for some rows: how often the clone was seen (once, few, many), or a class if it is expanded.

size: -; V: TRBV28; D: TRBD1; length: 14; J: TRBJ1-2; CDR3: CASSSGQLKSGYTF; DNA: TGTGCCAGCAGCTCGGGACAGCTAAAAAGTGGCTACACCTTC
size: once; V: TRBV6-2/TRBV6-3; D: -; length: 13; J: TRBJ1-5; CDR3: CASSRDTYQPQHF; DNA: TGTGCCAGCAGTAGGGACACCTATCAGCCCCAGCATTTT
size: -; V: TRBV27; D: -; length: 16; J: TRBJ2-3; CDR3: CASSFGEATTTDTQYF; DNA: TGTGCCAGCAGTTTTGGCGAGGCCACTACCACAGATACGCAGTATTTT
size: -; V: TRBV7-8; D: TRBD2; length: 16; J: TRBJ2-7; CDR3: CASISPSSGRPYEQYF; DNA: TGTGCCAGCATCAGCCCTTCTAGCGGCCGGCCCTACGAGCAGTACTTC
size: -; V: TRBV18; D: -; length: 15; J: TRBJ2-3; CDR3: CASSPRGGGTDTQYF; DNA: TGTGCCAGCTCACCCAGGGGAGGGGGCACAGATACGCAGTATTTT
size: -; V: TRBV6-4; D: TRBD1; length: 17; J: TRBJ1-5; CDR3: CASSDPMDRALDQPQHF; DNA: TGTGCCAGCAGTGACCCCATGGACAGGGCGTTGGACCAGCCCCAGCATTTT
size: -; V: TRBV11-2; D: TRBD1; length: 15; J: TRBJ2-7; CDR3: CASSPQGQGAYEQYF; DNA: TGTGCCAGCAGCCCCCAGGGACAGGGCGCTTACGAGCAGTACTTC
size: -; V: TRBV3-1/TRBV3-2; D: -; length: 15; J: TRBJ2-5; CDR3: CASSPFAEGEETQYF; DNA: TGTGCCAGCAGCCCCTTCGCAGAGGGGGAAGAGACCCAGTACTTC
size: -; V: TRBV7-9; D: TRBD1; length: 16; J: TRBJ2-6; CDR3: CASSLTGGAGANVLTF; DNA: TGTGCCAGCAGCTTGACAGGGGGAGCTGGGGCCAACGTCCTGACTTTC
size: once; V: TRBV10-1; D: TRBD2; length: 13; J: TRBJ2-1; CDR3: CASSLSGGNEQFF; DNA: TGCGCCAGCAGTCTTAGCGGGGGTAATGAGCAGTTCTTC
size: -; V: TRBV5-4; D: TRBD1; length: 15; J: TRBJ1-2; CDR3: CASTVPGQGAWGYTF; DNA: TGTGCCAGCACCGTCCCGGGACAGGGGGCCTGGGGCTACACCTTC
size: -; V: TRBV2; D: TRBD2; length: 18; J: TRBJ2-2; CDR3: CASSASLAGGPDTGELFF; DNA: TGTGCCAGCAGTGCATCACTAGCGGGGGGGCCGGACACCGGGGAGCTGTTTTTT
size: -; V: TRBV5-5; D: -; length: 16; J: TRBJ2-3; CDR3: CASRNNHRTSTDTQYF; DNA: TGTGCCAGCAGGAATAACCACCGAACTAGCACAGATACGCAGTATTTT
size: -; V: TRBV7-9; D: -; length: 14; J: TRBJ2-3; CDR3: CASSLIAVGATQYF; DNA: TGTGCCAGCAGCTTAATAGCGGTCGGCGCTACGCAGTATTTT
size: -; V: TRBV28; D: TRBD1; length: 15; J: TRBJ1-1; CDR3: CASSFAQGANTEAFF; DNA: TGTGCCAGCAGTTTCGCACAGGGGGCAAACACTGAAGCTTTCTTT
size: -; V: TRBV12-3/TRBV12-4; D: -; length: 13; J: TRBJ1-4; CDR3: CASSLALNEKLFF; DNA: TGTGCCAGCAGTTTAGCTCTTAATGAAAAACTGTTTTTT
size: -; V: TRBV10-3; D: -; length: 14; J: TRBJ2-3; CDR3: CAISRDSPTDTQYF; DNA: TGTGCCATCAGTCGGGACTCGCCCACAGATACGCAGTATTTT
size: once; V: TRBV5-4; D: TRBD2; length: 16; J: TRBJ2-3; CDR3: CASSLVGGGITDTQYF; DNA: TGTGCCAGCAGCTTGGTAGGCGGGGGAATCACAGATACGCAGTATTTT
size: -; V: TRBV2; D: -; length: 14; J: TRBJ2-7; CDR3: CASSSRQVFSEQYF; DNA: TGTGCCAGCAGTTCCAGACAGGTTTTTTCCGAGCAGTACTTC
size: -; V: TRBV11-3; D: TRBD2; length: 13; J: TRBJ2-5; CDR3: CASSRGVQETQYF; DNA: TGTGCCAGCAGCCGGGGGGTCCAAGAGACCCAGTACTTC
size: -; V: TRBV30; D: -; length: 12; J: TRBJ2-7; CDR3: CAWSVGTYEQYF; DNA: TGTGCCTGGAGTGTCGGTACCTACGAGCAGTACTTC
size: once; V: TRBV7-9; D: TRBD2; length: 15; J: TRBJ2-1; CDR3: CAILFLADSYNEQFF; DNA: TGTGCCATCCTTTTCCTAGCGGACTCCTACAATGAGCAGTTCTTC
size: -; V: TRBV2; D: -; length: 11; J: TRBJ2-5; CDR3: CASKLQETQYF; DNA: TGTGCCAGCAAGCTTCAAGAGACCCAGTACTTC
size: -; V: TRBV7-8; D: TRBD1; length: 15; J: TRBJ1-5; CDR3: CASSFDRTGGQPQHF; DNA: TGTGCCAGCAGCTTTGATAGGACAGGGGGCCAGCCCCAGCATTTT
size: -; V: TRBV5-1; D: TRBD2; length: 17; J: TRBJ2-1; CDR3: CASSLGLAGGGTNEQFF; DNA: TGCGCCAGCAGCTTGGGACTAGCGGGAGGGGGAACAAATGAGCAGTTCTTC
size: -; V: TRBV4-1; D: TRBD2; length: 16; J: TRBJ2-2; CDR3: CASSEGGGRYTGELFF; DNA: TGCGCCAGCAGCGAGGGCGGGGGGCGATACACCGGGGAGCTGTTTTTT
size: -; V: TRBV29-1; D: TRBD1; length: 14; J: TRBJ2-1; CDR3: CSVALQGSYNEQFF; DNA: TGCAGCGTTGCCTTACAGGGGTCCTACAATGAGCAGTTCTTC
size: -; V: TRBV7-8; D: -; length: 14; J: TRBJ2-1; CDR3: CASSRWSSYNEQFF; DNA: TGTGCCAGCAGCCGATGGAGCTCCTACAATGAGCAGTTCTTC
size: -; V: TRBV25-1; D: TRBD1; length: 16; J: TRBJ2-5; CDR3: CASSELLPGGIETQYF; DNA: TGTGCCAGCAGTGAATTACTTCCAGGGGGCATAGAGACCCAGTACTTC
size: few; V: TRBV11-2; D: TRBD2; length: 15; J: TRBJ2-1; CDR3: CASSLGGGAYNEQFF; DNA: TGTGCCAGCAGCTTAGGCGGGGGGGCCTACAATGAGCAGTTCTTC